This entry is about one T cell receptor beta chain. In the original analysis: It was from reference gene primer amplification that nucleated cell counts were estimated. Produced via immunoSEQ multiplex PCR; TCRdb's table is partial and in-frame only. For V, J and clone size, that table is used; D and trimming come from the DNA. The data contain some 58,000 clones, approximately 90% of them seen just once; the ten biggest clones take up 4%. This specimen belongs to a study of blood T cell repertoires in COVID-19. Study information: Donors in the United States, Italy and Spain gave samples during acute or convalescent COVID-19. The analysed material was cDNA or gDNA that came from T cells, B-cell-depleted T cells, or PBMCs.

Sequencing used peripheral blood. The receptor was derived from a man in his fifties with acute or convalescent COVID-19.

CDR3 region: CASSLTPGGKDYGYTF. The CDR3 coding sequence is TGTGCCAGCAGCTTGACCCCCGGGGGGAAGGACTATGGCTACACCTTC. V is TRBV28 and J is TRBJ1-2; D is perhaps TRBD1 (5 bases). CDR1 and CDR2 (germline): MDHEN, SYDVKM. The CDR3 has 16 amino acids. V was shortened by 6 bases and J by 3 bases, with 20 bases between the two germline ends.